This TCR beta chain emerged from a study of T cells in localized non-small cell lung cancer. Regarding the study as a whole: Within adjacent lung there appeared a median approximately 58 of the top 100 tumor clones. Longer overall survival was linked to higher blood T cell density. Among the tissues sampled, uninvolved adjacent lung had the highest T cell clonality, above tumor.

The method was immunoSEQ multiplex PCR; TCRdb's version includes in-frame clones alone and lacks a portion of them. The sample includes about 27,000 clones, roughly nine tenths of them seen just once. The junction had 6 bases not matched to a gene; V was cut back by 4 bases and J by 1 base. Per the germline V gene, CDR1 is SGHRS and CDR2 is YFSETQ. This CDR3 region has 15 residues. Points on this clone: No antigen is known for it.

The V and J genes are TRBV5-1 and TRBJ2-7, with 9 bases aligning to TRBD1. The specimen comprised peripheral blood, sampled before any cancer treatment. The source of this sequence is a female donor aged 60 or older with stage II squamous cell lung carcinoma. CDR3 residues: CASSGGTGTSYEQYF. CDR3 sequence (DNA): TGCGCCAGCAGCGGAGGGACAGGGACATCCTACGAGCAGTACTTC.